In this sample, the clone carrying this T cell receptor (beta chain) turned up once. Antigen specificity is unknown. Deletions cut 5 bases from V and 1 base from J, with 11 bases between. The CDR3 is made up of 14 amino acids. Germline loops: CDR1 LNHDA, CDR2 SQIVND (reference sequence). This entry is derived from a study of cytomegalovirus exposure and HLA in healthy donors. Points from the study as a whole: Cytomegalovirus-associated TCR beta chains were listed, numbering roughly 150. In an earlier analysis, productive rearrangement rates for most beta V segments clustered near 90% or 30%.

The primer mix had 60 Vbeta and 13 Jbeta primers. Generated by immunoSEQ multiplex PCR, the TCRdb table keeps only in-frame clones and is missing some. This table holds approximately 97,000 clones, around 78% found once. The chain links TRBV19 to TRBJ1-1; no clear D. This sequence was found in a man aged 35-49 years in good health and CMV-seronegative. Input material: PBMCs. This CDR3 is CASSAMGGNTEAFF. For the CDR3, the DNA is TGTGCCAGTAGTGCCATGGGAGGGAACACTGAAGCTTTCTTT. The full variable domain, completed using reference TRBV19 and TRBJ1-1, is DGGITQSPKYLFRKEGQNVTLSCEQNLNHDAMYWYRQDPGQGLRLIYYSQIVNDFQKGDIAEGYSVSREKKESFPLTVTSAQKNPTAFYLCASSAMGGNTEAFFGQGTRLTVV.